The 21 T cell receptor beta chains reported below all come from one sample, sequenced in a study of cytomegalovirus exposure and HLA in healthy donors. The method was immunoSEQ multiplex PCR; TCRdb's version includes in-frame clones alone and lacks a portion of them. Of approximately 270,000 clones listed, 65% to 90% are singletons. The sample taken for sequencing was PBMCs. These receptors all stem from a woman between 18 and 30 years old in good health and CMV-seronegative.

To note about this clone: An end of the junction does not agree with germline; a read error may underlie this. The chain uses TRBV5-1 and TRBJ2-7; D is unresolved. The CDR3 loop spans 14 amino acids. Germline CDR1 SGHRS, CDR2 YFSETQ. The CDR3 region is CASSRDAYAYEQYF. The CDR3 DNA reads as TGCGCTAGCAGTCGAGATGCTTACGCCTACGAGCAGTACTTC.

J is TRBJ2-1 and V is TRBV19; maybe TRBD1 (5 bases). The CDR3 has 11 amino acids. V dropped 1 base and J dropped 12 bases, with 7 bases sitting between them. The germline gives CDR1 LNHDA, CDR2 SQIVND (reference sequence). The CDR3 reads CASSIGQGQFF. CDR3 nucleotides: TGTGCCAGTAGTATAGGGCAGGGGCAGTTCTTC.

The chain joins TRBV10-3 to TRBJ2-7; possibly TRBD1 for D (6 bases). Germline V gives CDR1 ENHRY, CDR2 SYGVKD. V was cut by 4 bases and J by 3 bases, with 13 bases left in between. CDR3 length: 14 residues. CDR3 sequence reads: CAISVSTGSYEQYF. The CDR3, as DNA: TGTGCCATCAGTGTGTCCACAGGGAGCTACGAGCAGTACTTC.

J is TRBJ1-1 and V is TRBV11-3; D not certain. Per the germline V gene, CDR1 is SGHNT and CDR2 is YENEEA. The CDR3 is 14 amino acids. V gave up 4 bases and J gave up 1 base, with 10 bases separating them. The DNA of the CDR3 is TGTGCCAGCAGCTCCCAAGGAGGGAACACTGAAGCTTTCTTT. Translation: CASSSQGGNTEAFF.

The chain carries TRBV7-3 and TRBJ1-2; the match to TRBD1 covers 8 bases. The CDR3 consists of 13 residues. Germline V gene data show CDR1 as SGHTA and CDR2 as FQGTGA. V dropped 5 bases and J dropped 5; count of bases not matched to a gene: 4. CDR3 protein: CASSQGAQYGYTF. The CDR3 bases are TGTGCCAGCAGCCAGGGGGCCCAATATGGCTACACCTTC.

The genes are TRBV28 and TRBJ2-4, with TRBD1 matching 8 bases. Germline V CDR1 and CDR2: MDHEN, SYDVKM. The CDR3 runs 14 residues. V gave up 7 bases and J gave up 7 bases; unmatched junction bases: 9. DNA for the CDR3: TGTGCCAGCACCATTGGACAGGGCCGGAACATTCAGTACTTC. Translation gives CASTIGQGRNIQYF.

The CDR3 protein is CASRIGDRAQETQYF. The DNA of the CDR3 is TGTGCCAGCAGGATAGGGGACAGGGCCCAAGAGACCCAGTACTTC. V usage is TRBV5-4 and J usage is TRBJ2-5, with 9 bases that match TRBD1. This CDR3 contains 15 residues. Trimming took 5 bases from V and 1 from J; bases not matched to a gene: 6. CDR1 and CDR2 from the germline V gene are SGHNT and YYREEE (reference sequence).

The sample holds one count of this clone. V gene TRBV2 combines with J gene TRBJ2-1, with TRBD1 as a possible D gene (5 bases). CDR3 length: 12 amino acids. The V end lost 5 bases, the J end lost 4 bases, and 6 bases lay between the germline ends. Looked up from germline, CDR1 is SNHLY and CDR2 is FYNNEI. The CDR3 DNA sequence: TGTGCCAGCAGTCAGGGTTACAATGAGCAGTTCTTC. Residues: CASSQGYNEQFF.

CDR3 residues: CASSEPGNNQPQHF. In DNA form, the CDR3 reads TGTGCCAGCAGTGAACCAGGGAACAATCAGCCCCAGCATTTT. The chain is built from TRBV2 and TRBJ1-5, with D possibly matching TRBD1 (5 bases). The CDR3 extends over 14 amino acids. With 2 bases removed from V and 3 bases from J, the gap between germline ends came to 8 bases. Looked up from germline, CDR1 is SNHLY and CDR2 is FYNNEI. The full variable domain, completed using reference TRBV2 and TRBJ1-5, is EPEVTQTPSHQVTQMGQEVILRCVPISNHLYFYWYRQILGQKVEFLVSFYNNEISEKSEIFDDQFSVERPDGSNFTLKIRSTKLEDSAMYFCASSEPGNNQPQHFGDGTRLSIL.

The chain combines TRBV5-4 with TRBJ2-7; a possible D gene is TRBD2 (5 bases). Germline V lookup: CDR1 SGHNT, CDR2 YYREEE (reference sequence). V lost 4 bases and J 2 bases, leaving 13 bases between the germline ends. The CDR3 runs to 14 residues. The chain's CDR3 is CASSGPGVTYEQYF. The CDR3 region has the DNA TGTGCCAGCAGCGGCCCCGGGGTGACCTACGAGCAGTACTTC. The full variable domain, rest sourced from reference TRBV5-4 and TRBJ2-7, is ETGVTQSPTHLIKTRGQQVTLRCSSQSGHNTVSWYQQALGQGPQFIFQYYREEENGRGNFPPRFSGLQFPNYSSELNVNALELDDSALYLCASSGPGVTYEQYFGPGTRLTVT.

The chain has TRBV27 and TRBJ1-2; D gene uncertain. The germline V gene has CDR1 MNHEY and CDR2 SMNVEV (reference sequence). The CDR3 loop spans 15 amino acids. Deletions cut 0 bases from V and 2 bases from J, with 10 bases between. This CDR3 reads CASSLSTSANYGYTF. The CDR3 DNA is TGTGCCAGCAGTTTATCAACCTCCGCGAACTATGGCTACACCTTC.

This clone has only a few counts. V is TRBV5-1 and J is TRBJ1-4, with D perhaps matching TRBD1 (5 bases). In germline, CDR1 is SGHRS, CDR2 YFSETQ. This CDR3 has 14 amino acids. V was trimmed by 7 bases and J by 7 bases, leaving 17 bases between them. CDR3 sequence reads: CASRTGGRTEKLFF. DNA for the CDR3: TGCGCCAGCCGTACTGGGGGGAGGACTGAAAAACTGTTTTTT.

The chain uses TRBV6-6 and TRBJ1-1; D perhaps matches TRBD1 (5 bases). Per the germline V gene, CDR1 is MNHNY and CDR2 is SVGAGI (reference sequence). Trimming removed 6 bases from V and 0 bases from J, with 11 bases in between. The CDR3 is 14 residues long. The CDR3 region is CASRQTAMNTEAFF. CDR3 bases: TGTGCCAGCAGACAGACAGCTATGAACACTGAAGCTTTCTTT.

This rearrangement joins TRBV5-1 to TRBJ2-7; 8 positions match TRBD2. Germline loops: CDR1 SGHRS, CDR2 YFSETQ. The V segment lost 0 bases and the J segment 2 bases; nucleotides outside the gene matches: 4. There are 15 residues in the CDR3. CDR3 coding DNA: TGCGCCAGCAGCTTGGCCGGACTAGCCGCCTACGAGCAGTACTTC. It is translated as CASSLAGLAAYEQYF. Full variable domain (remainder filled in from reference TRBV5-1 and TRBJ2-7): KAGVTQTPRYLIKTRGQQVTLSCSPISGHRSVSWYQQTPGQGLQFLFEYFSETQRNKGNFPGRFSGRQFSNSRSEMNVSTLELGDSALYLCASSLAGLAAYEQYFGPGTRLTVT.

DNA for the CDR3: TGTGCCAGCAGCTTCACCGGGACAGCCTACGAGCAGTACTTC. It specifies CASSFTGTAYEQYF. This chain uses TRBV5-5 with TRBJ2-7, with TRBD1 matching 7 bases. The CDR3 runs to 14 residues. V lost 2 bases, J lost 2 bases, and 4 bases stayed unmatched. The V gene's germline CDR1 is SGHKS and CDR2 YYEKEE (reference sequence).

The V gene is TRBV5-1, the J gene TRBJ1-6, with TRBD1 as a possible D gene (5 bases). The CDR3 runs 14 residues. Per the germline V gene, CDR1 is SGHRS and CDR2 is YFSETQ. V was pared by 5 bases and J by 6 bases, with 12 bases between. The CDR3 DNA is TGCGCCAGCAGTCGGGACTATGGTAATTCACCCCTCCACTTT. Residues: CASSRDYGNSPLHF.

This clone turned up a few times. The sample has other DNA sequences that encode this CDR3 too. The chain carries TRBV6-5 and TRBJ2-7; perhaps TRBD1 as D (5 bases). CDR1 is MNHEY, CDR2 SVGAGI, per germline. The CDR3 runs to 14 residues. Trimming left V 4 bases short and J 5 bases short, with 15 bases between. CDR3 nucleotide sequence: TGTGCCAGCAGTTCAGGACATGGGGTCGACGAGCAGTACTTC. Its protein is CASSSGHGVDEQYF.

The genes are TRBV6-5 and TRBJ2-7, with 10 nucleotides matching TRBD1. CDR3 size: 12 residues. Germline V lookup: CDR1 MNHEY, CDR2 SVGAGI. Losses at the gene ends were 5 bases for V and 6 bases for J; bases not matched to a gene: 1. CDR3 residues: CASSDRGREQYF. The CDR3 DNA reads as TGTGCCAGCAGTGACAGGGGGCGCGAGCAGTACTTC.

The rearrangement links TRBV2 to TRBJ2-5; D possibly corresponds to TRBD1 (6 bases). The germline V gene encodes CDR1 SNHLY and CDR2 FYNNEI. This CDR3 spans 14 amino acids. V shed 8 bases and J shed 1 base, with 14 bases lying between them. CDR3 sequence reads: CASLRTESQETQYF. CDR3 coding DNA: TGTGCCAGCCTTCGGACAGAATCCCAAGAGACCCAGTACTTC.

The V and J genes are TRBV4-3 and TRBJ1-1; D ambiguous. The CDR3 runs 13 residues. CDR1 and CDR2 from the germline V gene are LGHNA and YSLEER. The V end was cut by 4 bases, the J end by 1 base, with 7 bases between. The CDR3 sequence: CASSPDTNTEAFF. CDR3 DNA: TGCGCCAGCAGCCCCGACACGAACACTGAAGCTTTCTTT.

CDR3 sequence reads: CASSLVHREGTIYF. The CDR3 DNA reads as TGTGCCAGCAGCTTAGTCCACAGAGAGGGCACCATATATTTT. V usage is TRBV7-9 and J usage is TRBJ1-3; D is undetermined. Germline V gene data show CDR1 as SEHNR and CDR2 as FQNEAQ (reference sequence). Trimming removed 1 base from V and 9 bases from J, with 13 bases in between. The CDR3 runs to 14 residues. Full variable domain (rest looked up from reference TRBV7-9 and TRBJ1-3): DTGVSQNPRHKITKRGQNVTFRCDPISEHNRLYWYRQTLGQGPEFLTYFQNEAQLEKSRLLSDRFSAERPKGSFSTLEIQRTEQGDSAMYLCASSLVHREGTIYFGEGSWLTVV.